The TCR beta chain described here comes from a study of cytomegalovirus exposure and HLA in healthy donors. The CDR3 totals 14 residues. Per the germline V gene, CDR1 is PRHDT and CDR2 is FYEKMQ (reference sequence). Study-wide findings and caveats: TCR beta V- and J-gene trimming, according to a later analysis, was linked to a missense DCLRE1C variant. Judged likely to be a sequencing artifact was a cluster of highly shared sequence variants.

As regards this clone: Its specificity is unknown. The junction and the germline gene differ at one end; a read error may be behind it.

PCR amplification relied on 60 Vbeta primers (plus 13 Jbeta primers). Repertoires were generated with immunoSEQ multiplex PCR, while TCRdb's copy carries only in-frame clones and drops some. Found here are fewer than 200,000 clones, approximately 77% of them singletons; the top ten hold roughly 1.5%. This chain joins TRBV13 and TRBJ1-6; a weak D match, TRBD1 (6 bases). The receptor was isolated from a male donor in good health and CMV-seronegative. Sequenced material: PBMCs. CDR3 loop: CASSIGQNVSPLHF. CDR3 sequence (DNA): TGTGCCAGCAGCATAGGACAGAACGTTTCACCCCTCCACTTT.